The present T cell receptor beta chain was sequenced within a study of read filtering for tumor transcriptome and immune sequencing (TCRdb year 2020). Regarding the study in general: Of the patients in the cohort, about 17 were male and 14 were female, and their mean age was 65.9 years, with a range of about 40 to 85. Under revised international staging, about eight patients fell into R-ISS I, some 15 into R-ISS II and 6 or 7 into R-ISS III. After DNase treatment, whole-transcriptome libraries were prepared using the TruSeq RNA Access Library Prep Kit. TCR-region mapped reads per sample ranged from about 3.5 to 11 million with IR-seq versus only about 75 to 1,400 with RNA-seq. Using the same bone marrow samples, the study compared TCR repertoires obtained by targeted immune repertoire sequencing with those obtained by bulk whole-transcriptome sequencing. One main goal was a read-filtering strategy for immune repertoire data, in particular deciding whether clonotypes backed by only one read should be removed. Study-level results and caveats: The correlation between IR-seq and RNA-seq shared clonotype proportions rose when single-read clonotypes were removed. Compared with RNA-seq, IR-seq captured clonotypes at much higher depth and more reliably, and a smaller IR-seq throughput was enough to identify most shared clonotypes. In IR-seq, 80% to 85% of clonotypes but approximately 3.7% of total reads were represented by single-read clonotypes, whereas in RNA-seq, about 76% of clonotypes and roughly 44% of reads were represented by single-read clonotypes. The sorted CD138-negative fraction was not purified T cells but a mixed bone marrow immune population.

Bone marrow was sampled from every patient at the time of active disease. Ficoll-Hypaque density gradient centrifugation was used to isolate bone marrow mononuclear cells. Myeloma plasma cells were removed and CD138-negative cells were collected by negative selection after labeling with CD138 magnetic microbeads on a MACS separator. Purity of the isolated cells was checked by flow cytometry on an Attune NxT using CD138 antibodies. TRIzol reagent was used to extract total RNA, which was then quantified with a NanoDrop spectrophotometer. Paired RNA-seq and IR-seq were performed on the CD138-negative bone marrow sample of each patient. From a lookup of the germline V gene, CDR1 and CDR2 are SGHVS and FQNEAQ. The CDR3, cysteine through phenylalanine, is 18 amino acids long. The read is trimmed to its CDR3 DNA, 54 bases read in frame from base 1. Trimming takes 2 bases from V and 5 bases from J, and the germline ends sit 24 bases apart.

TCR libraries were constructed from about 400 ng RNA using the Immunoverse kit, and molecular barcoded adaptors covering alpha/delta and beta/gamma chains were employed. The same RNA used for transcriptome sequencing was used for TCR library preparation. TCR libraries were sequenced on an Illumina HiSeq 4000 with 2 x 150 cycles. Processing in the source paper ran as follows. With MiXCR, TCR reads were aligned to human V, D, J and C references and assembled into CDR3 clonotypes, with quality filtering and error correction included. The tcR package in R was used for analysis of clonotype counts and gene usage diversity. Raw mapping reads were checked after the RNA-seq reads had been mapped by STAR aligner version 2.5.3a onto the human GRCh37 genome. To test how sequencing depth affected the clonotypes detected, IR-seq fastq files were randomly downsampled with Seqtk 1.3. The public sequencing data were trimmed at Q25 with fastp and processed into clonotypes with MiXCR by TCRdb, which kept only in-frame beta chains. Entries that share a CDR3 protein sequence are merged under the most common genes and DNA. Clone size and V and J calls follow TCRdb, not the original study. Present in this sample are 50,000 to 65,000 distinct CDR3 sequences, roughly 19% of which were seen just once. The ten biggest clones cover 11% of the sample.

This clonotype was recorded many times. It has no known antigen specificity. No quality values exist for individual bases; no much larger clone is one base distant. The sample comprised a population of CD138-negative cells sorted from bone marrow. The cell subset or site label here, explained by the study, means: bone marrow mononuclear cells depleted of CD138+ plasma/myeloma cells by negative magnetic selection. This sequence uses TRBV7-8 and TRBJ1-1; the best D guess is TRBD1, with 6 bases matching. The sequence was obtained from a donor at least 40 years old with multiple myeloma. The bases read TGTGCCAGCAGCTTACTCCCGTACCCTCAGGGGAGGTATACTGAAGCTTTCTTT. This gives the protein CASSLLPYPQGRYTEAFF. With the rest looked up from the reference TRBV7-8 and TRBJ1-1 genes rather than sequenced, the full variable domain is GAGVSQSPRYKVAKRGQDVALRCDPISGHVSLFWYQQALGQGPEFLTYFQNEAQLDKSGLPSDRFFAERPEGSVSTLKIQRTQQEDSAVYLCASSLLPYPQGRYTEAFFGQGTRLTVV.